The T cell receptor (beta chain) described here comes from a study of blood T cell repertoires in COVID-19. Study-wide background: Samples taken during acute and convalescent COVID-19 were collected in the United States, Italy and Spain. T cells, B-cell-depleted T cells, or PBMCs supplied cDNA or gDNA.

V gave up 4 bases and J gave up 8 bases, with 14 bases separating them. This CDR3 spans 13 amino acids. CDR1 LGHDT and CDR2 YNNKEL come from the germline V gene (reference sequence). Original handling: Amplification of reference gene primers was used by the study to estimate nucleated cell counts. The method was immunoSEQ multiplex PCR; TCRdb's version includes in-frame clones alone and lacks a portion of them. The V and J calls and clone size are taken from that table; D and trimming were inferred from the DNA. The sample consists of around 120,000 clones, 60% to 85% of them appearing once. The genes are TRBV3-1 (or the pseudogene TRBV3-2) and TRBJ1-2; D possibly corresponds to TRBD1 (5 bases). This receptor was obtained from an older man with acute or convalescent COVID-19. Sequencing input: peripheral blood. The CDR3 spells CASSPRAGLGYTF. CDR3 bases: TGTGCCAGCAGCCCAAGGGCAGGGTTAGGCTACACCTTC.